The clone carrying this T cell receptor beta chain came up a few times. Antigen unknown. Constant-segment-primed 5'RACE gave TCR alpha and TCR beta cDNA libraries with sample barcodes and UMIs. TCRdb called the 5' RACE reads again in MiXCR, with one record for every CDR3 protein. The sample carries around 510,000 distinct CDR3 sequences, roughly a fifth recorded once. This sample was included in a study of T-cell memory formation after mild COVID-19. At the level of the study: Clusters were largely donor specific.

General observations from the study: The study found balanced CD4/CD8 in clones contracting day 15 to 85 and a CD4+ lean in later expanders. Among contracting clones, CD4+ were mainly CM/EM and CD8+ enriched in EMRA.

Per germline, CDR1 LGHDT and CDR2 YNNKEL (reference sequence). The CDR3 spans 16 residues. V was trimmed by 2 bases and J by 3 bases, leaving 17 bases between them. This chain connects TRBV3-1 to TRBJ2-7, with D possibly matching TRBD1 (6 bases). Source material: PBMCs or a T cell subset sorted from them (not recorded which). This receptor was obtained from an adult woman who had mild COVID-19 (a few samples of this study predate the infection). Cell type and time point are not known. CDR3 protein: CASSQQGGVRDYEQYF. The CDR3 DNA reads TGTGCCAGCAGCCAACAAGGGGGAGTAAGGGACTACGAGCAGTACTTC.